The 26 T cell receptor beta chains below come from one sample, sequenced in a study of cytotoxic CD8 clonotypes in ibrutinib-treated CLL. TCRdb's table, derived via immunoSEQ multiplex PCR, lists solely in-frame clones and lacks some. The sample gives 50,000 or so clones, around 60% of which show up once; 25% to 35% is in the top ten. Specimen: PBMCs, collected after 24 months of ibrutinib treatment. Receptor source: a human donor with chronic lymphocytic leukemia.

This clone appeared once. This chain connects TRBV10-3 to TRBJ1-6; D gene uncertain. Trimming left V 4 bases short and J 3 bases short, with 7 bases between. The CDR3 consists of 14 residues. Germline V gene lookup returns CDR1 ENHRY and CDR2 SYGVKD. The CDR3, as DNA: TGTGCCATCAGTGTTTCAGGCTATAATTCACCCCTCCACTTT. Translating it yields CAISVSGYNSPLHF.

This clone was picked up a small number of times. The chain links TRBV6-4 to TRBJ2-3; TRBD2 matches at 7 bases. This CDR3 contains 16 residues. Germline V gene sequence: CDR1 MRHNA, CDR2 SNTAGT. The trim removed 5 bases at V and 1 base at J, leaving 9 bases unmatched. CDR3 sequence reads: CASSTEAGWGTDTQYF. The CDR3 nucleotides read TGTGCCAGCAGTACGGAAGCGGGATGGGGCACAGATACGCAGTATTTT.

V gene TRBV19 combines with J gene TRBJ2-6; D is unclear. V was cut by 7 bases and J by 3 bases, with 10 bases left in between. Germline values: CDR1 LNHDA, CDR2 SQIVND (reference sequence). This CDR3 region has 14 residues. The CDR3 loop is CASKKMGGANVLTF. The CDR3 DNA reads TGTGCCAGTAAAAAGATGGGTGGGGCCAACGTCCTGACTTTC.

The genes are TRBV6-1 and TRBJ1-2; 11 nucleotides match TRBD1. Germline CDR1 reads MNHNS; CDR2 reads SASEGT. V lost 4 bases and J lost 6; bases outside the gene matches: 7. The CDR3 runs to 15 residues. The CDR3 region is CASSAGQGVVHGYTF. As DNA, the CDR3 is TGTGCCAGCAGTGCGGGACAGGGGGTGGTACATGGCTACACCTTC.

The V call is TRBV5-1, the J call TRBJ2-3; TRBD2 agrees at 8 bases. CDR1 and CDR2 (germline): SGHRS, YFSETQ. This CDR3 has 15 residues. Losses at the gene ends were 3 bases for V and 1 base for J; bases not matched to a gene: 4. CDR3 in DNA: TGCGCCAGCAGCTGGAGCGGGGGTGGCACAGATACGCAGTATTTT. This sequence encodes CASSWSGGGTDTQYF.

The chain has TRBV10-3 and TRBJ2-7; 10 nucleotides agree with TRBD2. This CDR3 contains 15 residues. Germline V gene data show CDR1 as ENHRY and CDR2 as SYGVKD. V shed 0 bases, J shed 5 bases, and the junction held 4 bases outside the gene matches. In nucleotides, the CDR3 is TGTGCCATCAGTGAGTCGGCTAGCGGGGGCAACGAGCAGTACTTC. It translates to CAISESASGGNEQYF.

This sequence joins TRBV5-1 and TRBJ2-1, with D perhaps matching TRBD1 (5 bases). This CDR3 comprises 15 residues. V was shortened by 4 bases and J by 8 bases, with 19 bases between the two germline ends. Germline loops: CDR1 SGHRS, CDR2 YFSETQ. CDR3 sequence reads: CASSPTPNQGDEQFF. As DNA, the CDR3 is TGCGCCAGCAGCCCCACACCCAACCAGGGCGATGAGCAGTTCTTC. The entire variable domain, with the rest obtained from reference TRBV5-1 and TRBJ2-1, is as follows: KAGVTQTPRYLIKTRGQQVTLSCSPISGHRSVSWYQQTPGQGLQFLFEYFSETQRNKGNFPGRFSGRQFSNSRSEMNVSTLELGDSALYLCASSPTPNQGDEQFFGPGTRLTVL.

The chain combines TRBV6-6 with TRBJ1-2; TRBD1 might be the D (6 bases). With 6 bases removed from V and 2 bases from J, the gap between germline ends came to 10 bases. CDR3 length equals 13 residues. The germline gives CDR1 MNHNY, CDR2 SVGAGI (reference sequence). The CDR3 is CASRGDRNYGYTF. The CDR3 nucleotides read TGTGCCAGCAGGGGAGACAGGAACTATGGCTACACCTTC.

V usage is TRBV5-1 and J usage is TRBJ1-2, with TRBD1 identical over 7 bases. V shed 2 bases and J 4 bases; nucleotides not matched to a gene: 8. From germline, CDR1 is SGHRS and CDR2 YFSETQ. This CDR3 region has 15 residues. The CDR3 DNA reads TGCGCCAGCAGCTTTGAGGGGGCGTTCTCCTATGGCTACACCTTC. Residues: CASSFEGAFSYGYTF.

This clone came up many times. Within the sample, other DNA sequences also encode this same CDR3. The CDR3 sequence is CASSPRGGASYEQYF. The CDR3 nucleotides are TGTGCCAGCAGCCCCAGGGGGGGGGCTTCCTACGAGCAGTACTTC. V gene TRBV7-8 combines with J gene TRBJ2-7, with D possibly called TRBD1 or TRBD2 (7 bases each). Trimming took off 5 bases at V and 1 base at J, with 15 bases between the two ends. The CDR3 is 15 amino acids. Germline V lookup: CDR1 SGHVS, CDR2 FQNEAQ.

This clone has just a few counts. The chain uses TRBV5-1 and TRBJ1-1; D is perhaps TRBD1 (5 bases). CDR3 length: 13 residues. V dropped 5 bases and J dropped 3 bases, with 11 bases sitting between them. The germline CDR1 and CDR2 sequences are SGHRS and YFSETQ. The CDR3 loop reads CASRVTRDTEAFF. The CDR3 DNA reads TGCGCCAGCAGGGTCACCAGGGACACTGAAGCTTTCTTT.

This clone was recorded only once. V usage is TRBV5-7 and J usage is TRBJ1-1; D is perhaps TRBD1 (6 bases). TRBV5-7 is labeled an ORF, and its function is uncertain. The CDR3 length is 15 residues. Trimming took 4 bases from V and 5 from J, leaving 18 bases between them. The CDR3 sequence is CASSGGRQVGTEAFF. The CDR3 DNA reads TGTGCCAGCAGCGGGGGGCGGCAGGTCGGGACTGAAGCTTTCTTT.

This clone appeared a few times. The rearrangement links TRBV29-1 to TRBJ1-2; D remains unclear. This CDR3 contains 12 residues. Trimming took 6 bases from V and 7 from J, leaving 15 bases between them. The germline V gene encodes CDR1 SQVTM and CDR2 ANQGSEA. The CDR3: CSVQRLPGGYTF. The DNA for the CDR3 is TGCAGCGTCCAAAGGTTGCCCGGTGGCTACACCTTC.

V and J are TRBV7-8 and TRBJ2-7; unclear D gene. The CDR3 is made up of 17 amino acids. Germline loops: CDR1 SGHVS, CDR2 FQNEAQ. V was shortened by 5 bases and J by 5 bases, with 25 bases between the two germline ends. As DNA, the CDR3 is TGTGCCAGCAGCACCACGACCGCAGGCGAAAGTATCCACGAGCAGTACTTC. Translation: CASSTTTAGESIHEQYF.

The rearrangement links TRBV6-1 to TRBJ1-5; no clear D. The V gene's germline CDR1 is MNHNS and CDR2 SASEGT. V was pared by 5 bases and J by 7 bases, with 9 bases between. CDR3 length: 12 amino acids. The CDR3, as DNA: TGTGCCAGCAGTTCGGGAAGCCAGCCCCAGCATTTT. It yields the protein CASSSGSQPQHF.

At least ten counts were recorded for this clone. The V gene is TRBV5-1, the J gene TRBJ2-1; tentatively, D is TRBD2 (5 bases). Looked up from germline, CDR1 is SGHRS and CDR2 is YFSETQ. The CDR3 runs 14 residues. The V end lost 1 base, the J end lost 10 bases, and 15 bases lay between the germline ends. This CDR3 is CASSLRLADQEQFF. CDR3 DNA: TGCGCCAGCAGCTTGAGGCTAGCAGACCAAGAGCAGTTCTTC.

The chain couples TRBV13 to TRBJ2-3; TRBD2 aligns across 13 bases. Per germline, CDR1 PRHDT and CDR2 FYEKMQ (reference sequence). This CDR3 has 16 residues. Unmatched junction bases numbered 7, after V lost 7 bases and J lost 3 bases. The CDR3, as DNA: TGTGCCAGCACCGAGGGACTAGCGGGGTTAACAGATACGCAGTATTTT. Translating it yields CASTEGLAGLTDTQYF.

This clone was observed a few times. This sequence joins TRBV29-1 and TRBJ2-7; the D gene is possibly TRBD1 (5 bases). Looked up from germline, CDR1 is SQVTM and CDR2 is ANQGSEA. The CDR3 is 11 residues long. Trimming cost V 4 bases and J 6 bases, with 10 bases left between them. Written as DNA, the CDR3 is TGCAGCGTTGTTCGACAGATCGAGCAGTACTTC. It yields the protein CSVVRQIEQYF.

The chain carries TRBV2 and TRBJ2-1, with D unclear. The CDR3 is made up of 15 amino acids. Germline loops: CDR1 SNHLY, CDR2 FYNNEI. V was cut by 6 bases and J by 5 bases, with 17 bases left in between. CDR3 in amino acids: CASRPMVSVNNEQFF. The CDR3 region has the DNA TGTGCCAGCAGGCCAATGGTGAGCGTGAACAATGAGCAGTTCTTC.

V is TRBV9 and J is TRBJ2-6; D uncertain. CDR1 is SGDLS, CDR2 YYNGEE, per germline. With 4 bases removed from V and 0 bases from J, the gap between germline ends came to 11 bases. The CDR3 runs to 16 residues. CDR3 in amino acids: CASSLRQASGANVLTF. The CDR3 DNA sequence: TGTGCCAGCAGCCTTCGACAAGCCTCTGGGGCCAACGTCCTGACTTTC.

In its sample, this clone was seen a few times. The chain combines TRBV9 with TRBJ2-7, with D perhaps TRBD1 or TRBD2 (6 bases each). Germline CDR1 SGDLS, CDR2 YYNGEE. Between the trimmed V and J ends, which lost 0 bases and 3 bases, there was a span of 13 bases. The CDR3 is made up of 15 amino acids. The DNA of the CDR3 is TGTGCCAGCAGCGTAGAAGGGGGGATAGGCTACGAGCAGTACTTC. Encoded protein: CASSVEGGIGYEQYF.

This chain links TRBV25-1 with TRBJ1-2, with unresolved D. Deletions cut 1 base from V and 2 bases from J, with 5 bases between. The CDR3 contains 13 residues. Germline V lookup: CDR1 MGHDK, CDR2 SYGVNS. The CDR3 DNA sequence: TGTGCCAGCAGTGAATGGAGCAACTATGGCTACACCTTC. Its protein is CASSEWSNYGYTF.

This clone was counted a single time. The chain couples TRBV19 to TRBJ1-1, with a tentative D call TRBD1 (6 bases). This CDR3 is built from 13 residues. Germline lookup yields CDR1 LNHDA and CDR2 SQIVND (reference sequence). V gave up 3 bases and J gave up 3 bases, with 8 bases separating them. The CDR3 region has the DNA TGTGCCAGTAGTATGGGGGCCGACACTGAAGCTTTCTTT. Protein: CASSMGADTEAFF.

This chain joins TRBV2 and TRBJ1-5, with 10 bases matching TRBD1. The trim removed 5 bases at V and 4 bases at J, leaving 5 bases unmatched. CDR3 length: 15 amino acids. The germline V gene encodes CDR1 SNHLY and CDR2 FYNNEI. The CDR3 is CASSMPGQGNQPQHF. The CDR3 DNA follows: TGTGCCAGCAGTATGCCGGGACAGGGGAATCAGCCCCAGCATTTT.

This rearrangement joins TRBV4-1 to TRBJ1-5, with D possibly being TRBD1 (5 bases). Looked up from germline, CDR1 is MGHRA and CDR2 is YSYEKL. V lost 4 bases, J lost 2 bases, and 9 bases lay in between. The CDR3 extends over 14 amino acids. The DNA of the CDR3 is TGCGCCAGCAGCCCAACGGGGGGCAATCAGCCCCAGCATTTT. It codes for CASSPTGGNQPQHF.

The chain employs TRBV15 and TRBJ1-3, with TRBD1 identical over 7 bases. The germline V gene has CDR1 LNHNV and CDR2 YYDKDF (reference sequence). The CDR3 contains 16 residues. Trimming removed 3 bases from V and 0 bases from J; junction bases left unmatched: 5. CDR3 sequence reads: CATSSEGTVSGNTIYF. DNA for the CDR3: TGTGCCACCAGCAGCGAAGGGACAGTCTCTGGAAACACCATATATTTT.